This T cell receptor beta chain was obtained from a study of regulatory T cells in long-lasting Graves disease. Comment on this clonotype: Its specificity is unknown. The junction differs from germline at one of its ends, possibly a read error.

The germline V gene encodes CDR1 GTSNPN and CDR2 SVGIG (reference sequence). This CDR3 contains 12 residues. Time point noted: newly diagnosed GD, antithyroid drugs for less than 3 months. The TCR library used RNA extracted from PBMCs. Whole-study findings and limits: Only peripheral blood was studied, not thyroid tissue.

Arm-PCR of CDR3 regions and iRepertoire HTBI primers were used to build TCR beta libraries. MiXCR, applied by TCRdb to the multiplex PCR reads, yields one record per CDR3 protein. This table holds 550,000 to 650,000 distinct CDR3 sequences, about 16% found once. These same records also appear under a second study, on T cells in Graves' hyperthyroidism and ophthalmopathy.

The source of this sequence is a young man with Graves disease. The chain employs TRBV30 and TRBJ2-7; tentatively, D is TRBD1 (6 bases). The sample was peripheral blood mononuclear cells (PBMCs), taken at new diagnosis, from a patient treated with antithyroid drugs. CDR3 sequence: CAWSPVGTPLEF. The CDR3 DNA sequence: TGTGCCTGGAGTCCGGTCGGGACACCTCTGGAGTTC.